This T cell receptor beta chain was found in a study of blood T cell repertoires in COVID-19. Study summary: Researchers got acute and convalescent COVID-19 samples from the United States, Italy and Spain. Nucleic acid was either cDNA or gDNA, and it came from T cells, B-cell-depleted T cells, or PBMCs.

Generated by immunoSEQ multiplex PCR, the TCRdb table keeps only in-frame clones and is missing some. The sample carries around 190,000 clones, 88% recorded once. In terms of age and location, participants ranged from about 18 to 100 years and lived in about 25 US areas. Each recovered donor of Cohort 3 presented with two negative PCRs, clearance, or symptom resolution. Germline assignment: CDR1 SGHTA and CDR2 FQGNSA. This CDR3 has 13 amino acids. Trimming removed 1 base from V and 11 bases from J, with 12 bases in between. The rearrangement links TRBV7-2 to TRBJ2-1; D ambiguous. The specimen sequenced was PBMCs or T cells enriched from blood (not recorded which). The TCR sequence derives from a woman aged 18-29 years who had recovered from COVID-19. The CDR3 sequence: CASSLGLSEKQFF. The CDR3, as DNA: TGTGCCAGCAGCTTAGGGCTCTCGGAGAAGCAGTTCTTC.